Following are 21 T cell receptor beta chains from one sample sequenced in a study of T-cell reconstitution after alpha-beta-depleted transplantation in children. Unique molecular identifiers were incorporated when the TCRbeta library was constructed. MiXCR, run by TCRdb on the PCR reads, gives a single entry per CDR3 protein. The table lists hundreds of thousands of distinct CDR3 sequences, approximately 29% of them singletons. The specimen comprised PBMCs from the stem cell graft donor, sampled from the stem cell graft. Receptors originate from a human donor who donated a stem cell graft to a child with aplastic anemia.

The gene calls are TRBV5-4 and TRBJ2-1; D is perhaps TRBD2 (5 bases). The CDR3 runs 11 residues. V shed 3 bases and J shed 9 bases, with 7 bases lying between them. CDR1 and CDR2 from the germline V gene are SGHNT and YYREEE (reference sequence). The CDR3 DNA sequence: TGTGCCAGCAGCTGGGCGGGTGAGCAGTTCTTC. It translates to CASSWAGEQFF.

This chain joins TRBV7-2 and TRBJ2-7; 7 bases are a match to TRBD2. V shed 4 bases and J 6 bases; nucleotides not matched to a gene: 3. This CDR3 comprises 12 residues. The germline gives CDR1 SGHTA, CDR2 FQGNSA. Here the CDR3 reads CASSWGGGEQYF. The CDR3, as DNA: TGTGCCAGCAGCTGGGGGGGTGGCGAGCAGTACTTC.

The chain has TRBV28 and TRBJ2-5; no clear D. CDR3 length equals 11 residues. The V and J ends lost 5 bases and 11 bases respectively, with 12 bases between them. CDR1 MDHEN and CDR2 SYDVKM come from the germline V gene. The CDR3 is CASSDGVPQYF. CDR3 sequence (DNA): TGTGCCAGCAGTGATGGGGTACCTCAGTACTTC.

This clonotype was seen a few times. The chain employs TRBV30 and TRBJ1-5, with 8 positions matching TRBD1. Germline loops: CDR1 GTSNPN, CDR2 SVGIG (reference sequence). CDR3 size: 15 residues. Trimming took 5 bases from V and 2 from J; bases not matched to a gene: 8. CDR3 coding DNA: TGTGCCTGGGACAGGGGTTCGGCGGGCAATCAGCCCCAGCATTTT. Translating it yields CAWDRGSAGNQPQHF.

The chain links TRBV7-2 to TRBJ1-5, with D possibly TRBD1 on 5 matching bases. This CDR3 has 14 residues. Per germline, CDR1 SGHTA and CDR2 FQGNSA. V was pared by 5 bases and J by 5 bases, with 13 bases between. CDR3 bases: TGTGCCAGCAGCCCAGCCGACAGCGATCAGCCCCAGCATTTT. This codes for CASSPADSDQPQHF. The full variable domain, its missing parts supplied by reference TRBV7-2 and TRBJ1-5, is GAGVSQSPSNKVTEKGKDVELRCDPISGHTALYWYRQSLGQGLEFLIYFQGNSAPDKSGLPSDRFSAERTGGSVSTLTIQRTQQEDSAVYLCASSPADSDQPQHFGDGTRLSIL.

The chain employs TRBV20-1 and TRBJ2-2, with D tentatively TRBD1 (5 bases). V was pared by 3 bases and J by 6 bases, with 11 bases between. The CDR3 runs to 13 residues. Germline CDR1 DFQATT, CDR2 SNEGSKA (reference sequence). The CDR3 coding sequence is TGCAGTGCTAGGGACACCAGGGCCGGGGAGCTGTTTTTT. This translates into CSARDTRAGELFF.

The chain carries TRBV11-2 and TRBJ2-4; 14 positions agree with TRBD2. Germline V gives CDR1 SGHAT, CDR2 FQNNGV. With 5 bases clipped from V and 0 bases from J, the junction kept 12 bases outside the gene matches. This CDR3 is 20 amino acids long. CDR3 residues: CASSPLQTSGRELAKNIQYF. CDR3 nucleotide sequence: TGTGCCAGCAGCCCCCTACAGACTAGCGGGAGGGAACTAGCCAAAAACATTCAGTACTTC. The variable domain in full, with the rest retrieved from reference TRBV11-2 and TRBJ2-4, is EAGVAQSPRYKIIEKRQSVAFWCNPISGHATLYWYQQILGQGPKLLIQFQNNGVVDDSQLPKDRFSAERLKGVDSTLKIQPAKLEDSAVYLCASSPLQTSGRELAKNIQYFGAGTRLSVL.

The V call is TRBV5-5, the J call TRBJ2-5; 9 bases agree with TRBD1. The J segment lost 5 bases and the V segment lost 0 bases, leaving 5 bases of the junction unmatched. This CDR3 region has 15 residues. Germline V gene lookup returns CDR1 SGHKS and CDR2 YYEKEE (reference sequence). CDR3 residues: CASSLVGQGRETQYF. CDR3 sequence (DNA): TGTGCCAGCAGCTTGGTGGGACAGGGCCGGGAGACCCAGTACTTC.

As to this clonotype: Relative to the germline gene, one junction end is altered; a read error may explain this. This CDR3 is CASSLGKGQGNF. CDR3 bases: TGTGCCAGCAGCTTAGGAAAAGGACAGGGGAACTTC. The rearrangement joins TRBV7-2 to TRBJ2-1; 9 positions match TRBD1. The CDR3 totals 12 residues. Germline assignment: CDR1 SGHTA and CDR2 FQGNSA.

The rearrangement joins TRBV11-2 to TRBJ1-5; D gene unclear. V lost 5 bases, J lost 7 bases, and 12 bases lay in between. CDR1 is SGHAT and CDR2 is FQNNGV in the germline V gene. The CDR3 length is 13 residues. The chain's CDR3 is CASSITSGQPQHF. In DNA form, the CDR3 reads TGTGCCAGCAGCATAACCTCTGGGCAGCCCCAGCATTTT.

The chain recombines TRBV7-9 with TRBJ2-1; D is perhaps TRBD1 (5 bases). The V end lost 4 bases, the J end lost 9 bases, and 16 bases lay between the germline ends. This CDR3 contains 14 residues. CDR1 is SEHNR and CDR2 is FQNEAQ in the germline V gene (reference sequence). CDR3 loop: CASSSQGLVREQFF. The CDR3 nucleotides read TGTGCCAGCAGCTCTCAGGGTTTAGTGCGTGAGCAGTTCTTC. The full variable domain, rest sourced from reference TRBV7-9 and TRBJ2-1, is DTGVSQNPRHKITKRGQNVTFRCDPISEHNRLYWYRQTLGQGPEFLTYFQNEAQLEKSRLLSDRFSAERPKGSFSTLEIQRTEQGDSAMYLCASSSQGLVREQFFGPGTRLTVL.

This clonotype was detected only a few times. V and J are TRBV6-5 and TRBJ1-1, with D unresolved. CDR1 and CDR2 from the germline V gene are MNHEY and SVGAGI. The germline V and J ends were trimmed by 4 bases and 0 bases, with 6 bases remaining between them. The CDR3 sequence is 13 residues long. The CDR3 DNA reads TGTGCCAGCAGTTCCCACTTGAACACTGAAGCTTTCTTT. The encoded protein is CASSSHLNTEAFF.

The genes are TRBV20-1 and TRBJ1-1; maybe TRBD1 (6 bases). The V end was cut by 3 bases, the J end by 0 bases, with 11 bases between. Germline-derived CDR1 and CDR2 are DFQATT and SNEGSKA (reference sequence). This CDR3 region has 14 residues. The CDR3 DNA sequence: TGCAGTGCTAGGAGGACAGTTATGAACACTGAAGCTTTCTTT. Its translation is CSARRTVMNTEAFF.

With regard to this clonotype: At one end, the junction sequence differs from germline, possibly due to a read error. This rearrangement joins TRBV12-3 or TRBV12-4 to TRBJ1-2; possible D gene TRBD1, 6 bases. This CDR3 has 13 residues. The CDR3 nucleotides are TGTGCTAGCACCTCAAGGACAGCCTCTGGCTACACCTTC. Amino acid sequence: CASTSRTASGYTF.

This clonotype showed up just a few times. The gene calls are TRBV29-1 and TRBJ1-1; D possibly corresponds to TRBD1 (5 bases). Germline V gives CDR1 SQVTM, CDR2 ANQGSEA. V was pared by 4 bases and J by 11 bases, with 11 bases between. The CDR3 covers 10 residues. CDR3 amino acids: CSVVGVRAFF. The CDR3 coding sequence is TGCAGCGTTGTGGGGGTTCGTGCTTTCTTT.

The gene calls are TRBV7-9 and TRBJ2-4, with TRBD1 identical over 7 bases. The CDR3 runs to 15 residues. Looked up from germline, CDR1 is SEHNR and CDR2 is FQNEAQ (reference sequence). V was pared by 9 bases and J by 6 bases, with 14 bases of the junction left unmatched. The CDR3 protein is CASHRGPFWGNIQYF. The CDR3 nucleotides read TGTGCCAGTCACAGGGGTCCCTTTTGGGGAAACATTCAGTACTTC.

The rearrangement links TRBV20-1 to TRBJ2-1, with D perhaps TRBD2 (5 bases). V was trimmed by 7 bases and J by 8 bases, leaving 21 bases between them. Germline CDR1 reads DFQATT; CDR2 reads SNEGSKA (reference sequence). The CDR3 has 14 residues. Written as DNA, the CDR3 is TGCAGTGTCCCGACTAAGACCCTGGGATATGAGCAGTTCTTC. This encodes CSVPTKTLGYEQFF.

This clonotype came up a few times. The chain carries TRBV5-6 and TRBJ2-2; TRBD1 is a possible D gene (6 bases). V was pared by 5 bases and J by 0 bases, with 14 bases between. Germline lookup yields CDR1 SGHDT and CDR2 YYEEEE. The length of the CDR3 is 16 residues. CDR3 region: CASRVLTGTNTGELFF. The DNA for the CDR3 is TGTGCCAGCAGGGTTTTAACAGGGACGAACACCGGGGAGCTGTTTTTT.

V gene TRBV7-3 combines with J gene TRBJ2-2, with unresolved D. The V and J ends lost 5 bases and 10 bases respectively, with 11 bases between them. CDR1 is SGHTA and CDR2 is FQGTGA in the germline V gene. The CDR3 sequence is 12 residues long. The CDR3 spells CASSPGASELFF. CDR3 sequence (DNA): TGTGCCAGCAGCCCCGGCGCCTCGGAGCTGTTTTTT. Variable domain in full (rest from reference TRBV7-3 and TRBJ2-2): GAGVSQTPSNKVTEKGKYVELRCDPISGHTALYWYRQSLGQGPEFLIYFQGTGAADDSGLPNDRFFAVRPEGSVSTLKIQRTERGDSAVYLCASSPGASELFFGEGSRLTVL.

This clonotype appeared a few times. The chain couples TRBV4-3 to TRBJ1-5; no reliable D call. CDR3 length equals 15 residues. Germline loops: CDR1 LGHNA, CDR2 YSLEER. Trimming stripped 0 bases from V and 0 bases from J, with 6 bases between. The CDR3 sequence is CASSQDLSSNQPQHF. DNA for the CDR3: TGCGCCAGCAGCCAAGATCTCAGTAGCAATCAGCCCCAGCATTTT.

This clonotype was counted only a few times. The chain carries TRBV12-3 or TRBV12-4 and TRBJ1-2, with a possible D match to TRBD1 (6 bases). With 4 bases removed from V and 0 bases from J, the gap between germline ends came to 18 bases. The CDR3 runs 17 residues. CDR3 nucleotides: TGTGCCAGCAGTTCCCCTTTCCGGACAGTAGCTAACTATGGCTACACCTTC. It encodes CASSSPFRTVANYGYTF.